Presented here are 5 T cell receptor beta chains from one specimen sequenced in a study of T cell responses to AZD1222 COVID-19 vaccine. This table comes from immunoSEQ multiplex PCR, and its TCRdb copy is limited to in-frame clones, with some not included. The top ten hold 12% of the sample, which has 140,000 to 150,000 clones, about 92% seen once. The sample here was peripheral blood, taken after recovery from COVID-19. Receptors originate from an adult who had recovered from COVID-19.

CDR3 in amino acids: CASSPGTGYYEQYF. In DNA, the CDR3 is TGCGCCAGCAGCCCCGGGACGGGTTATTACGAGCAGTACTTC. The rearrangement joins TRBV5-1 to TRBJ2-7; tentatively, D is TRBD1 or TRBD2 (5 bases each). The V end was cut by 4 bases, the J end by 4 bases, with 15 bases between. CDR1 is SGHRS, CDR2 YFSETQ, per germline. This CDR3 has 14 residues.

In DNA, the CDR3 is TGTGCCAATAGCGGGGAAGGCACCGGGGAGCTGTTTTTT. It specifies CANSGEGTGELFF. The chain joins TRBV10-3 to TRBJ2-2; TRBD2 aligns across 8 bases. Germline CDR1 ENHRY, CDR2 SYGVKD. The junction had 5 bases not matched to a gene; V was cut back by 10 bases and J by 4 bases. The CDR3 length is 13 residues.

This chain joins TRBV11-2 and TRBJ2-5, with D unclear. Looked up from germline, CDR1 is SGHAT and CDR2 is FQNNGV. CDR3 size: 12 residues. V was cut by 7 bases and J by 2 bases, with 8 bases left in between. This CDR3 reads CASKKFQETQYF. The CDR3 DNA follows: TGTGCCAGCAAGAAGTTTCAAGAGACCCAGTACTTC.

This chain joins TRBV19 and TRBJ2-1, with 9 bases aligning to TRBD2. The CDR3 runs 16 residues. Germline V gives CDR1 LNHDA, CDR2 SQIVND (reference sequence). V dropped 1 base and J dropped 9; count of bases not matched to a gene: 10. The CDR3 here is CASSIGLAGMNAEQFF. The CDR3 DNA follows: TGTGCCAGTAGTATAGGTCTAGCGGGAATGAACGCTGAGCAGTTCTTC.

The J gene is TRBJ2-7, the V gene TRBV6-5; 7 positions match TRBD2. Germline assignment: CDR1 MNHEY and CDR2 SVGAGI. The V and J ends lost 8 bases and 2 bases, in that order; junction bases with no gene match: 9. This CDR3 comprises 14 residues. CDR3 nucleotides: TGTGCCAGCCCTCGGGAGCGGGGCACCTACGAGCAGTACTTC. Translating gives CASPRERGTYEQYF.